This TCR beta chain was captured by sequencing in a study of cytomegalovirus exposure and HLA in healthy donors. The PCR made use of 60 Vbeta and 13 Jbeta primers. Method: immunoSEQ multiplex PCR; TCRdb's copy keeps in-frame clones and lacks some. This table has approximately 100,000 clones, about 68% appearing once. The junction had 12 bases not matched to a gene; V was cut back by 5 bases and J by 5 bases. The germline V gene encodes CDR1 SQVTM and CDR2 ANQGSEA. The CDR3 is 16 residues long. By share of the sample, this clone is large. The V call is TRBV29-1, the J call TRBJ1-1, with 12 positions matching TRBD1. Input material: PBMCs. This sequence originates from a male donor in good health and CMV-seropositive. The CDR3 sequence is CSVPGTGGAFWTEAFF. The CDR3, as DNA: TGCAGCGTTCCGGGGACAGGGGGCGCTTTTTGGACTGAAGCTTTCTTT.